This T cell receptor beta chain was documented in a study of human T cells and chemical hapten exposure. TCRdb reprocessed the RACE reads via MiXCR and lists one record per CDR3 protein. This table has approximately 400,000 distinct CDR3 sequences, roughly 4.6% appearing once. General study points: Significantly greater numbers of large CDR3 similarity clusters came from expanded TCRs than from controls.

The germline gives CDR1 MDHEN, CDR2 SYDVKM. Trimming pared 5 bases from V and 5 bases from J, leaving 21 bases between. The CDR3 is 16 residues long. This clonotype was recorded a few times. Its antigen is not known. The time point is: pre-sensitization, week 0. Stated treatment: therapeutic diphenylcyclopropenone sensitization with weekly scalp DPC. The material sequenced was whole blood, taken in connection with sensitization to the hapten diphenylcyclopropenone (DPC). This TCR was sampled from a woman aged 45 to 65 with alopecia areata. Some clones in this sample may be carry-over from other donors' samples. The V and J genes are TRBV28 and TRBJ1-1; a possible D gene is TRBD1 (5 bases). CDR3 sequence (DNA): TGTGCCAGCAGTCCGGGGACTAGCGCTGTGGGGACTGAAGCTTTCTTT. Translating gives CASSPGTSAVGTEAFF.